The source of this T cell receptor beta chain is a study of T cells in Graves' hyperthyroidism and ophthalmopathy. General observations from the study: Ophthalmopathy was predicted by the model a median of approximately six months ahead of onset. Using 13 V-J features, a model discriminated ophthalmopathy from stable hyperthyroidism.

The V segment lost 4 bases and the J segment 5 bases; nucleotides outside the gene matches: 5. Germline V gives CDR1 SGHTA, CDR2 FQGTGA. The CDR3 loop spans 16 amino acids. There were TCR beta CDR3 regions amplified from RNA transcripts. When the TCR CDR3 underwent first-round RT-PCR, the HTBI primer set was used. TCRdb used MiXCR to reprocess the multiplex PCR reads, holding one entry per CDR3 protein. The table shows around 180,000 distinct CDR3 sequences, with approximately 17% occurring only once. Of note for this clonotype: Antigen unknown.

V gene TRBV7-3 combines with J gene TRBJ2-2; the match to TRBD1 covers 12 bases. The sample consisted of blood. The clonotype was recovered from a woman between 45 and 60 years old with Graves' hyperthyroidism. CDR3 sequence reads: CASSSGQGAWTGELFF. CDR3 nucleotide sequence: TGTGCCAGCAGCTCGGGACAGGGGGCATGGACCGGGGAGCTGTTTTTT.